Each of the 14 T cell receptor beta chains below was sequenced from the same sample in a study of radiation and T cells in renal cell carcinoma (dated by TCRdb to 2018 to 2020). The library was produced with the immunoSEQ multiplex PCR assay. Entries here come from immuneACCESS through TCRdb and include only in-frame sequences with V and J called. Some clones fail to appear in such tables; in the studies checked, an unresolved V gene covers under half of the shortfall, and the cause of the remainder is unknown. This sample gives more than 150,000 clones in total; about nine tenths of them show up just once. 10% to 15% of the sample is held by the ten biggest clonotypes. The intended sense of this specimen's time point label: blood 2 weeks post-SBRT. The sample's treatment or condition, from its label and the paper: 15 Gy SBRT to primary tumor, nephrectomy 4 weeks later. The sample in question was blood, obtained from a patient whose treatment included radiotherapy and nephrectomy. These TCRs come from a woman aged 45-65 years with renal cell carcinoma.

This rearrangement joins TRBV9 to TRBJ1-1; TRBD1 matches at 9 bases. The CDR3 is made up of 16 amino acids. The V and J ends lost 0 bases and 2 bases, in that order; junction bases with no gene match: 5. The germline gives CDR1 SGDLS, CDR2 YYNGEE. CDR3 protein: CASSVEATGGNTEAFF. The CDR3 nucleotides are TGTGCCAGCAGCGTAGAAGCGACAGGGGGAAACACTGAAGCTTTCTTT. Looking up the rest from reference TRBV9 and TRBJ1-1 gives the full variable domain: DSGVTQTPKHLITATGQRVTLRCSPRSGDLSVYWYQQSLDQGLQFLIQYYNGEERAKGNILERFSAQQFPDLHSELNLSSLELGDSALYFCASSVEATGGNTEAFFGQGTRLTVV.

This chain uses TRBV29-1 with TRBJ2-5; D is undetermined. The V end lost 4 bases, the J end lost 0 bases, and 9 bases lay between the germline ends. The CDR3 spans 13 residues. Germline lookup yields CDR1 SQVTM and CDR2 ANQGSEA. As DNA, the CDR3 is TGCAGCGTTGTCGGGCGGAACCAAGAGACCCAGTACTTC. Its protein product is CSVVGRNQETQYF.

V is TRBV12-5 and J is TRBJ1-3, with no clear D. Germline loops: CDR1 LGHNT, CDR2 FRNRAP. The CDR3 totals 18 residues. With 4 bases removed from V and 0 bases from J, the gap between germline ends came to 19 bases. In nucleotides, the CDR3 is TGTGCTAGTGGTTACCTGCCAGGACTCAATTACTCTGGAAACACCATATATTTT. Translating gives CASGYLPGLNYSGNTIYF.

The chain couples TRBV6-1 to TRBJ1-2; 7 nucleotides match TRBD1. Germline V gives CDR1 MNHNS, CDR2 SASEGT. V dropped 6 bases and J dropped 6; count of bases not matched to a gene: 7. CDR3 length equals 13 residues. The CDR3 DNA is TGTGCCAGCAGGGGGACAGACGTGCATGGCTACACCTTC. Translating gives CASRGTDVHGYTF.

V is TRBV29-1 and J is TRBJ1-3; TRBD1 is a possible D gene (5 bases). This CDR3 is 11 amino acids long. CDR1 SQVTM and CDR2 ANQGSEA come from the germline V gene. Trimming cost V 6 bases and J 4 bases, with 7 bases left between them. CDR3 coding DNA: TGCAGCGTACGACAGGGAAACACCATATATTTT. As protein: CSVRQGNTIYF.

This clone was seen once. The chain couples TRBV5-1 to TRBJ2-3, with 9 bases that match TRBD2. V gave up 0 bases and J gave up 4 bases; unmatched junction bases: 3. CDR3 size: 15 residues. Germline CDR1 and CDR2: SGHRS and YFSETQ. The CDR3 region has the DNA TGCGCCAGCAGCTTGGTAGGGACTAGCCCAGATACGCAGTATTTT. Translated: CASSLVGTSPDTQYF.

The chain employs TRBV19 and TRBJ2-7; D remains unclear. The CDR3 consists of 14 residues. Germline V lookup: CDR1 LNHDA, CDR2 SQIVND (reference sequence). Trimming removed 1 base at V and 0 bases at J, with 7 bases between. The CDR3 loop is CASSIGQTSYEQYF. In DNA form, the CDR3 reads TGTGCCAGTAGTATAGGTCAGACCTCCTACGAGCAGTACTTC.

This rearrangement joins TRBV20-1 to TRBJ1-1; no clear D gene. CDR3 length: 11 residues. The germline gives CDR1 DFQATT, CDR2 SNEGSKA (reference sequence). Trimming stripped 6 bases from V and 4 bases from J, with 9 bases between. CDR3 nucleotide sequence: TGCAGTGCCCCGAGAGTCACTGAAGCTTTCTTT. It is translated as CSAPRVTEAFF.

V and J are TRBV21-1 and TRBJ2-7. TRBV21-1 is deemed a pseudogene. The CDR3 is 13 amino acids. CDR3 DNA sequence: TGTGCCAGCGCCCGGGGCAACTCCTACGAGCAGTACTTC. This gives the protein CASARGNSYEQYF.

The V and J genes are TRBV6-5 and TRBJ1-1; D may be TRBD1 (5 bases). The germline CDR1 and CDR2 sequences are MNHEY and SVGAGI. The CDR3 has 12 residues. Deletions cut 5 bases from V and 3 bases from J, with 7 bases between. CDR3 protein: CASSKGYTEAFF. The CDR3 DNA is TGTGCCAGCAGTAAGGGGTACACTGAAGCTTTCTTT.

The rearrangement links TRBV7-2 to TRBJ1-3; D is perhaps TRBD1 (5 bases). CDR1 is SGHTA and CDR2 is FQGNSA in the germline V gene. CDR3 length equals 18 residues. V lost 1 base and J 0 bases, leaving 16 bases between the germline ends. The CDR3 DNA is TGTGCCAGCAGCTTAGGGGGTTGGGGACTTCGCTCTGGAAACACCATATATTTT. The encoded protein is CASSLGGWGLRSGNTIYF.

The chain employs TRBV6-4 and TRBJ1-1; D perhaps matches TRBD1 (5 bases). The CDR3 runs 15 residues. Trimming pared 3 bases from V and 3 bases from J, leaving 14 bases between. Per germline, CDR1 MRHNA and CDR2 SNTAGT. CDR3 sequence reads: CASSDGTGGDTEAFF. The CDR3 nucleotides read TGTGCCAGCAGTGATGGGACTGGGGGAGACACTGAAGCTTTCTTT.

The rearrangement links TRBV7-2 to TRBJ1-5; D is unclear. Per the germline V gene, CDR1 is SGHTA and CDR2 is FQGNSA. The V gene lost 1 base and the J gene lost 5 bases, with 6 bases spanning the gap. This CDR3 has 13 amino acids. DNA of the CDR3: TGTGCCAGCAGCTTAGGGGGAGATCAGCCCCAGCATTTT. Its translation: CASSLGGDQPQHF.

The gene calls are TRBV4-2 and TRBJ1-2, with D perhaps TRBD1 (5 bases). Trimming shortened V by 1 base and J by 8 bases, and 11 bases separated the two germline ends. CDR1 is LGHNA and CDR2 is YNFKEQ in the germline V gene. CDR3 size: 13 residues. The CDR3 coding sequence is TGTGCCAGCAGCCAAGGAACGGGGGAAGGCTACACCTTC. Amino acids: CASSQGTGEGYTF.